These T cell receptor beta chains were read from a single sample in a study of blood T cells in healthy people across ages. Using its own MiXCR run on the 5' RACE reads, TCRdb lists one record per CDR3 protein. In the table there are over 700,000 distinct CDR3 sequences, roughly 53% of which are singletons. The sample taken for sequencing was blood. Source of these receptors: an elderly man in good health. Each CDR3 is given with its conserved first and last residue. The D gene is left open where the match is weak. Clone size is not always given. Where it is, it says once, few, many or a class for expanded clones.

>TRBV20-1|TRBJ2-1|few|-
TGCAGTGCGACTGGGAGACTCACCTACAATGAGCAGTTCTTC
CSATGRLTYNEQFF
>TRBV12-3/TRBV12-4|TRBJ1-1|-|-
TGTGCCGGCGGGTCCGGGGGCTCAGGCACTGAAGCTTTCTTT
CAGGSGGSGTEAFF
>TRBV27|TRBJ2-7|-|-
TGTGCCAGCAGTTTAATGTATGGCGAGCAGTACTTC
CASSLMYGEQYF
>TRBV14|TRBJ2-5|few|-
TGTGCCAGCAGCCAACTTCGGGAGACCCAGTACTTC
CASSQLRETQYF
>TRBV5-1|TRBJ2-5|-|-
TGCGCCAGCAGCTTGGCGGCAGGACCCCAAGAGACCCAGTACTTC
CASSLAAGPQETQYF
>TRBV24-1|TRBJ2-1|-|TRBD2
TGTGCCACCAGTGATGCCAGGAGCGGGAGGTCCCATGAGCAGTTCTTC
CATSDARSGRSHEQFF
>TRBV6-1|TRBJ2-1|once|TRBD1
TGTGCCAGCAGTGAAGCCGGACAGGGGAGGAATGAGCAGTTCTTC
CASSEAGQGRNEQFF
>TRBV6-1|TRBJ1-5|few|-
TGTGCTACGACAGAGGGGAATCAGCCCCAGCATTTT
CATTEGNQPQHF
>TRBV29-1|TRBJ2-7|-|-
TGCAGCGTTAAAGGAGCGCCGTCGTCCTATTACGAGCAGTACTTC
CSVKGAPSSYYEQYF
>TRBV7-9|TRBJ2-1|-|-
TGTGCCAGCAGCGAAATAGTTCTGGGGGCCAATGAGCAGTTCTTC
CASSEIVLGANEQFF
>TRBV4-1|TRBJ2-5|few|-
TGCGCCAGCAGCCACCGGTTCCAAGAGACCCAGTACTTC
CASSHRFQETQYF
>TRBV21-1|TRBJ2-6|few|-
TGTGCCAGCAGCCCCCCTGCAGGGATATTTCGAGCTGGGGCCAACGTCCTGACTTTC
CASSPPAGIFRAGANVLTF
>TRBV24-1|TRBJ2-7|-|-
TGTGCCACCAGTGACCCCGGGGCAGGGCTCTACGAGCAGTACTTC
CATSDPGAGLYEQYF
>TRBV5-6|TRBJ1-1|-|TRBD1
TGTGCCAGCAGCTCGGTCGTGGACAGGATGGAGACTGAAGCTTTCTTT
CASSSVVDRMETEAFF
>TRBV28|TRBJ2-5|few|-
TGTGCCAGCAGTGCCCCGAGGGGCGCCTTAACGGAGCAGTACTTC
CASSAPRGALTEQYF
>TRBV9|TRBJ1-5|-|-
TGTGCCAGCAGCGTGGAGGACTATCAGCCCCAGCATTTT
CASSVEDYQPQHF
>TRBV7-3|TRBJ2-6|few|-
TGTGCCAGCAGCTTAATTCGGGCCACCTCTGGGGCCAACGTCCTGACTTTC
CASSLIRATSGANVLTF
>TRBV20-1|TRBJ2-3|-|-
TGCAGTGCACCGGACCCAGTCCTTAGCACAGATACGCAGTATTTT
CSAPDPVLSTDTQYF
>TRBV28|TRBJ2-7|-|-
TGTGCCAGCAGGTCAGGGGGGGATAGGTACTTC
CASRSGGDRYF
>TRBV10-3|TRBJ2-7|-|TRBD2
TGTGCCATCAGCCCCGGGACTAGCCTATCCTACGAGCAGTACTTC
CAISPGTSLSYEQYF
>TRBV11-3|TRBJ1-3|-|-
TGTGCCAGCAGCCTTGACTCTGGAAACACCATATATTTT
CASSLDSGNTIYF
>TRBV2|TRBJ1-1|-|TRBD1
TGTGCCAGCAGCCCAGGACAGGGGAAAAAGCGCGCTGAAGCTTTCTTT
CASSPGQGKKRAEAFF
>TRBV2|TRBJ2-5|-|-
TGTGCCAGCAGTACCCAGGGTTTCAGGGCCCAGTACTTC
CASSTQGFRAQYF
>TRBV29-1|TRBJ1-2|few|-
TGCAGCGCCCGGGACACTCAAAGGGGCTACACCTTC
CSARDTQRGYTF
>TRBV18|TRBJ2-1|few|TRBD2
TGTGCCAGCTCACCACGAACTAGCGGGACCTCCTACAATGAGCAGTTCTTC
CASSPRTSGTSYNEQFF
>TRBV6-5|TRBJ2-1|-|-
TGTGCCAGCAGTTACTATAGGGCAGGCACTGAGCAGTTCTTC
CASSYYRAGTEQFF